The clone carrying this T cell receptor (beta chain) was seen repeatedly, ten times or more. Authors of the study amplified TCR beta CDR3 regions from RNA transcripts. First-round RT-PCR with HTBI primers amplified the TCR CDR3 region. MiXCR, run by TCRdb on the multiplex PCR reads, gives a single entry per CDR3 protein. The sample includes over 300,000 distinct CDR3 sequences, 14% of them seen just once. Looked up from germline, CDR1 is MDHEN and CDR2 is SYDVKM. This CDR3 region has 15 residues. The V and J ends lost 6 bases and 4 bases respectively, with 18 bases between them. This specimen belongs to a study of T cells in Graves' hyperthyroidism and ophthalmopathy. The study enrolled patients aged 18 to 65 with newly diagnosed hyperthyroidism of under 2 months' duration.

Specimen: blood. This clonotype was obtained from a woman aged 55-70 years with Graves' hyperthyroidism. This chain connects TRBV28 to TRBJ1-2; no clear D gene. CDR3 coding DNA: TGTGCCAGCAGCATTGTTGGTCAGCCCTCCTATGGCTACACCTTC. Translation: CASSIVGQPSYGYTF.